Listed below are T cell receptor beta chains from one sample, sequenced in a study of cytomegalovirus exposure and HLA in healthy donors. TCRdb's table, derived via immunoSEQ multiplex PCR, lists solely in-frame clones and lacks some. The sample consists of some 130,000 clones, 75% to 90% of them appearing once. Source material: PBMCs. These receptor sequences come from a woman aged 30 to 39 in good health and CMV-seropositive. The CDR3 runs from the conserved cysteine through the conserved F or W. The D gene is left open where the match is weak. Clone size is stated in some rows and not others, as once, few, many or a class when expanded.

V gene,D gene,clone size,J gene,CDR3 DNA,CDR3 protein
TRBV9,-,-,TRBJ1-6,TGTGCCAGCAGCGTAGACAGGACAAATTCACCCCTCCACTTT,CASSVDRTNSPLHF
TRBV5-1,TRBD1,once,TRBJ1-1,TGCGCCAGCAGCCCTCTTGGGACAGGGGCCCTGAACACTGAAGCTTTCTTT,CASSPLGTGALNTEAFF
TRBV19,TRBD1,-,TRBJ1-1,TGTGCCAGTAGTATAGCGGGGGGGACAGGGGAAGCTTTCTTT,CASSIAGGTGEAFF
TRBV6-6,-,-,TRBJ2-2,TGTGCCAGCAGTTACTTGCAAACAGGGTCCGGGGAGCTGTTTTTT,CASSYLQTGSGELFF
TRBV5-1,-,-,TRBJ2-1,TGCGCCAGCAGCAATCAGGGAACAGGGAATGAGCAGTTCTTC,CASSNQGTGNEQFF
TRBV18,TRBD1,-,TRBJ2-2,TGTGCCAGCTCACTTCGGACAGGGAGGAACACCGGGGAGCTGTTTTTT,CASSLRTGRNTGELFF
TRBV10-2,-,-,TRBJ1-4,TGCGCCAGCAGTGGACAGGCCGACGCAACTAATGAAAAACTGTTTTTT,CASSGQADATNEKLFF
TRBV6-5,TRBD1,-,TRBJ1-3,TGTGCCAGCAGACAGACAGGGGCTGGAAACACCATATATTTT,CASRQTGAGNTIYF
TRBV6-6,TRBD1,-,TRBJ2-7,TGTGCCAGCAGAAGCCGGACAGGGGCGCTCCCCTTCGAGCAGTACTTC,CASRSRTGALPFEQYF
TRBV28,-,-,TRBJ2-1,TGTGCCAGCAGTTTGGGGACATGGGACGGTCGGACCAATGAGCAGTTCTTC,CASSLGTWDGRTNEQFF